This TCR beta chain derives from a study of T cell clusters in autoimmune cytopenias. TRB rearrangements were amplified by touch-down multiplex PCR with mixed TRB-A/B primers. After re-calling the multiplex PCR reads, TCRdb lists one entry per CDR3 protein, DNA absent. The sample has roughly 11,000 distinct CDR3 sequences. TRB was amplified from about 270 ng of peripheral blood genomic DNA per sample. The data were also submitted as part of a second study, on T cell repertoires in aging, cancer and after chemotherapy. That study adds: Immunological memory after chemotherapy cannot be judged from the repertoire data.

The TCR comes from a human donor in good health. The sample comprised peripheral blood.

CDR3 loop: CASSPPGTGNTEAFF. The chain recombines TRBV18 with TRBJ1-1; the TCRdb call, TRBD1, lacks DNA for checking. There are 15 residues in the CDR3. Germline loops: CDR1 KGHSH, CDR2 LQKENI.